The subject of this entry is one T cell receptor beta chain. Its cognate antigen is unknown. These data originate in a study of cytomegalovirus exposure and HLA in healthy donors. Whole-study results and caveats: HLA alleles showed associations with fewer than 20,000 TCR beta sequences in a later analysis, at a 0.05 false discovery rate. The sole available immune exposure information was CMV serostatus. Relative to equally common others, HLA-associated TCR beta chains showed greater clonal expansion in a later analysis.

PCR primers comprised 60 Vbeta and 13 Jbeta primers. Assay used: immunoSEQ multiplex PCR; TCRdb lists only in-frame clones, some missing. Of approximately 170,000 clones listed, about 79% are singletons. CDR1 and CDR2 (germline): LGHNA, YSLEER. The V end lost 2 bases, the J end lost 8 bases, and 10 bases lay between the germline ends. The CDR3 length is 13 residues. The sequence came from a woman aged 45 to 65 in good health and CMV-seronegative. The specimen sequenced was PBMCs. The chain employs TRBV4-3 and TRBJ1-3, with unresolved D. The CDR3: CASSQSPGDTIYF. In nucleotides, the CDR3 is TGCGCCAGCAGCCAAAGCCCCGGGGACACCATATATTTT.